This entry lists 3 T cell receptor beta chains sequenced from one sample in a study of T cell responses to AZD1222 COVID-19 vaccine. Only in-frame clones appear in the TCRdb table, and some are missing; sequencing was by immunoSEQ multiplex PCR. The sample has approximately 120,000 clones; roughly 86% are singletons. The material sequenced was peripheral blood, taken 28 days after the second AZD1222 dose. Receptors originate from an adult who received the AZD1222 COVID-19 vaccine.

The rearrangement uses TRBV30 and TRBJ2-7; D perhaps matches TRBD2 (6 bases). The germline CDR1 and CDR2 sequences are GTSNPN and SVGIG (reference sequence). Trimming pared 2 bases from V and 5 bases from J, leaving 16 bases between. This CDR3 spans 14 amino acids. The CDR3 DNA reads as TGTGCCTGGAGTAGCGGGCAGGGTTCGGACGAGCAGTACTTC. This codes for CAWSSGQGSDEQYF.

The chain joins TRBV29-1 to TRBJ2-7; the D gene is possibly TRBD1 (6 bases). Germline CDR1 reads SQVTM; CDR2 reads ANQGSEA. Trimming cost V 7 bases and J 0 bases, with 19 bases left between them. The CDR3 consists of 15 residues. CDR3 residues: CSAYSGTPFSYEQYF. Here the CDR3 DNA reads TGCAGCGCTTACTCCGGGACACCCTTCTCCTACGAGCAGTACTTC.

The rearrangement uses TRBV15 and TRBJ1-1; tentatively, D is TRBD1 (5 bases). V lost 8 bases to trimming and J lost 1 base, with 11 bases between them. The CDR3 spans 13 residues. Looked up from germline, CDR1 is LNHNV and CDR2 is YYDKDF (reference sequence). Here the CDR3 reads CATSQTGNTEAFF. CDR3 DNA: TGTGCCACCTCCCAAACAGGGAACACTGAAGCTTTCTTT.